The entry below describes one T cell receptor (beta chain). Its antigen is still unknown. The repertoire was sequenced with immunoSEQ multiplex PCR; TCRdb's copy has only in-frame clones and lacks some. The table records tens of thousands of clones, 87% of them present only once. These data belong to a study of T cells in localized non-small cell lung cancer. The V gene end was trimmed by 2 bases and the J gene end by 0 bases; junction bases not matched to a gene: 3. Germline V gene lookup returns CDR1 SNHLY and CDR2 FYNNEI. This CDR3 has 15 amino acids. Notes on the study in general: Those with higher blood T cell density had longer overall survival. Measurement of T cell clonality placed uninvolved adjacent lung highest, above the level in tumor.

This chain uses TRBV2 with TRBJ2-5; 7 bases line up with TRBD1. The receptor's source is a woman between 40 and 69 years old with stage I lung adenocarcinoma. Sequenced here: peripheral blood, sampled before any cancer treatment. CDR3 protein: CASSENGQDQETQYF. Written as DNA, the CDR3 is TGTGCCAGCAGTGAAAACGGACAGGACCAAGAGACCCAGTACTTC. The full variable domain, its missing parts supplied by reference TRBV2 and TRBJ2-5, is EPEVTQTPSHQVTQMGQEVILRCVPISNHLYFYWYRQILGQKVEFLVSFYNNEISEKSEIFDDQFSVERPDGSNFTLKIRSTKLEDSAMYFCASSENGQDQETQYFGPGTRLLVL.